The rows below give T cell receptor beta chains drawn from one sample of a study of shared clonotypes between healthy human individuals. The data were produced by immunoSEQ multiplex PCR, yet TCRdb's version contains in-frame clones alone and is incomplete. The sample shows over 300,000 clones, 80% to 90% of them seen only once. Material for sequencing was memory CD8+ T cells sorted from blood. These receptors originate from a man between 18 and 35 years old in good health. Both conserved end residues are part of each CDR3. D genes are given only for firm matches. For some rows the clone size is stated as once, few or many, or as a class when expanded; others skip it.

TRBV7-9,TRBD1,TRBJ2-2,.,TGTGCCAGCAGCTTAAACAGGGGGCCGGCCGGGGAGCTGTTTTTT,CASSLNRGPAGELFF
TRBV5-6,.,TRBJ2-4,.,TGTGCCAGCAGCTTTCAGTTTTTTGTAGCCAAAAACATTCAGTACTTC,CASSFQFFVAKNIQYF
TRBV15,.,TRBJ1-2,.,TGTGCCACCGAAGACGCTAACTATGGCTACACCTTC,CATEDANYGYTF
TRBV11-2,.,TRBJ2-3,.,TGTGCCAGCAGCCGATGGGACTCTGACCTATTGGATACGCAGTATTTT,CASSRWDSDLLDTQYF
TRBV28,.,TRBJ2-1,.,TGTGCCAGCAGTTTTCGGCCGACGGGGGTCAATGAGCAGTTCTTC,CASSFRPTGVNEQFF
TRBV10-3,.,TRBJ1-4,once,TGTGCCATCAGTGAGGTCAGGTTTAATGAAAAACTGTTTTTT,CAISEVRFNEKLFF
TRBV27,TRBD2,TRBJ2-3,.,TGTGCCAGCAGCCCCCTAGCGGGAGTCGCAGATACGCAGTATTTT,CASSPLAGVADTQYF
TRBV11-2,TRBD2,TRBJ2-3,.,TGTGCCAGCAGCCGCCAAAGGACTAGCGGCACAGATACGCAGTATTTT,CASSRQRTSGTDTQYF
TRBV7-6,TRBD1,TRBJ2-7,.,TGTGCCAGCAGCGCAGACACCACAGGGGACGAGCAGTACTTC,CASSADTTGDEQYF
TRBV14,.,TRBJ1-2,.,TGTGCCAGCAGCCTCGATTTGAACTATGGCTACACCTTC,CASSLDLNYGYTF
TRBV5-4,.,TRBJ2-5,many,TGTGCCAGCAGCTTAGAGCTGTACCAAGAGACCCAGTACTTC,CASSLELYQETQYF
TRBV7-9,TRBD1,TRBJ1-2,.,TGTGCCAGCAGCTTCACAGGGGACCCTGGCTACACCTTC,CASSFTGDPGYTF
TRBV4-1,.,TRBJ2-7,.,TGCGCCAGCAGCCAAGATCCGAAAGAGCAGCAGTACTTC,CASSQDPKEQQYF
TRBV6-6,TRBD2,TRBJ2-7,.,TGTGCCAGCAGTTACTCTCCGGCGGGGGGGCGCTACGAGCAGTACTTC,CASSYSPAGGRYEQYF
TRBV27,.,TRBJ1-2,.,TGTGCCAGCAGTTTATCCGCTAACTATGGCTACACCTTC,CASSLSANYGYTF
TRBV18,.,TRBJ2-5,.,TGTGCCAGCTCACCATATGGGAAACAAGAGACCCAGTACTTC,CASSPYGKQETQYF
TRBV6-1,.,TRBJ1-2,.,TGTGCCAGCAGGTATCGAACGGATCCCTATGGCTACACCTTC,CASRYRTDPYGYTF
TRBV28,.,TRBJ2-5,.,TGTGCCAGCAGTTTAAGGGGCCGGACAGAGACCCAGTACTTC,CASSLRGRTETQYF
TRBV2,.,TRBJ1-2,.,TGCTCCAGAACCACCCAAGGGATCGGCTACACCTTC,CSRTTQGIGYTF
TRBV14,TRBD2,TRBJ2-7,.,TGTGCCAGCCGACTAGCGGGAGAAGGCGAGCAGTACTTC,CASRLAGEGEQYF
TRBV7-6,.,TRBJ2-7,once,TGTGCCAGCAGCTCAGGGACGGGGAACTACGAGCAGTACTTC,CASSSGTGNYEQYF
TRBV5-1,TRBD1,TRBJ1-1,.,TGCGCCAGCAGCTTATTACAGGGGAGAGCGAACACTGAAGCTTTCTTT,CASSLLQGRANTEAFF
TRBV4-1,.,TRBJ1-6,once,TGCGCCAGCAGCCACTCACGGGAGAATTCACCCCTCCACTTT,CASSHSRENSPLHF
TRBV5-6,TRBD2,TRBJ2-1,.,TGTGCCAGCAGCTTTGTCGTAGCGGGGGCGGGGAATGAGCAGTTCTTC,CASSFVVAGAGNEQFF
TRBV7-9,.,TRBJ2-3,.,TGTGCCAGCAGCTTAGGGGGCGAGGGTTTAGCAGATACGCAGTATTTT,CASSLGGEGLADTQYF
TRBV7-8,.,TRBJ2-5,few,TGTGCCAGCAGACGAGCTCTGGGGGTTGAGACCCAGTACTTC,CASRRALGVETQYF
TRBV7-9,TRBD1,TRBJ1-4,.,TGTGCCAGCAGCCCCGGGACAGGGGGGAACTCAACTAATGAAAAACTGTTTTTT,CASSPGTGGNSTNEKLFF
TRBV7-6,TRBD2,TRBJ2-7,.,TGTGCCAGCAGCTTAGGGGCTAGCGGGGGACCCTACGAGCAGTACTTC,CASSLGASGGPYEQYF
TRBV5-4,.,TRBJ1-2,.,TGTGCCAGCAGCTTGAATCGGGCAGCTAACTATGGCTACACCTTC,CASSLNRAANYGYTF
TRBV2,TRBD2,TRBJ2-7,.,TGTGCCAGCAGCCCTTCCTTAGCGGGCCGCTACGAGCAGTACTTC,CASSPSLAGRYEQYF
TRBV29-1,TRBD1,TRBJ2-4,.,TGCAGCGTCCGGGACAGGGGAAACATTCAGTACTTC,CSVRDRGNIQYF